Presented here are 30 T cell receptor beta chains from one specimen sequenced in a study of cytomegalovirus exposure and HLA in healthy donors. The PCR contained 60 Vbeta and 13 Jbeta primers. Generated by immunoSEQ multiplex PCR, the TCRdb table keeps only in-frame clones and is missing some. The sample yields 150,000 to 200,000 clones, about 79% seen once. The sequencing input was PBMCs. The receptor set was obtained from a man aged 45 to 65 in good health and CMV-seropositive.

The V call is TRBV5-4, the J call TRBJ2-7, with D possibly matching TRBD1 (6 bases). Per the germline V gene, CDR1 is SGHNT and CDR2 is YYREEE (reference sequence). V lost 2 bases to trimming and J lost 7 bases, with 10 bases between them. The CDR3 loop spans 12 amino acids. CDR3 DNA: TGTGCCAGCAGCTTCAGGGGTGGTGAGCAGTACGTC. Translation: CASSFRGGEQYV.

The genes are TRBV28 and TRBJ1-6; D unresolved. CDR3 length: 18 amino acids. Germline loops: CDR1 MDHEN, CDR2 SYDVKM. Trimming stripped 7 bases from V and 10 bases from J, with 29 bases between. As DNA, the CDR3 is TGTGCCAGCACCCCCGCGGCGAGTCAAGAATATAATTTATCACCCCTCCACTTT. Protein product: CASTPAASQEYNLSPLHF.

This clone has more than one count but fewer than ten. The genes are TRBV4-1 and TRBJ1-4; the match to TRBD1 covers 7 bases. The CDR3 is made up of 14 amino acids. J lost 8 bases, V lost 4 bases, and 7 bases had no gene match. The germline V gene encodes CDR1 MGHRA and CDR2 YSYEKL. CDR3 in amino acids: CASSLRGIPEKLFF. The CDR3 region has the DNA TGCGCCAGCAGCCTCAGGGGGATTCCCGAAAAACTGTTTTTT.

This clone came up many times. This chain uses TRBV7-6 with TRBJ1-5, with unresolved D. Germline V gene lookup returns CDR1 SGHVS and CDR2 FNYEAQ. The CDR3 loop spans 15 amino acids. V lost 1 base and J lost 3, with 10 bases in between. The CDR3 loop is CASSLDEGINQPQHF. CDR3 DNA sequence: TGTGCCAGCAGCTTAGATGAGGGAATCAATCAGCCCCAGCATTTT.

V and J are TRBV6-5 and TRBJ2-3; no clear D gene. Germline V gives CDR1 MNHEY, CDR2 SVGAGI. The CDR3 has 11 residues. The germline V and J ends were trimmed by 5 bases and 5 bases, with 5 bases remaining between them. CDR3 region: CASSPGDTQYF. In nucleotides, the CDR3 is TGTGCCAGCAGTCCAGGAGATACGCAGTATTTT.

The chain links TRBV6-4 to TRBJ2-3, with 7 bases fitting TRBD2. The CDR3 runs to 15 residues. Germline trimming cut 6 bases from V and 3 bases from J; bases unmatched to any gene: 9. CDR1 is MRHNA, CDR2 SNTAGT, per germline. The chain's CDR3 is CASSPSRGGTDTQYF. CDR3 nucleotide sequence: TGTGCCAGCAGCCCCTCAAGGGGAGGGACAGATACGCAGTATTTT.

This rearrangement joins TRBV2 to TRBJ2-5, with TRBD1 matching over 9 bases. The CDR3 consists of 15 residues. Germline V CDR1 and CDR2: SNHLY, FYNNEI. After removal of 6 bases from V and 2 bases from J, the junction contained 7 bases not matched to a gene. The CDR3 loop reads CASRGPGQGQETQYF. The CDR3 bases are TGTGCCAGCAGGGGACCGGGACAGGGACAAGAGACCCAGTACTTC.

A remark on this clone: Other DNA sequences of this sample code for an identical CDR3. The V gene is TRBV19, the J gene TRBJ1-5; D ambiguous. The ends were cut back, 5 bases at V and 2 bases at J, with 10 bases in the middle. The CDR3 totals 14 residues. Per germline, CDR1 LNHDA and CDR2 SQIVND (reference sequence). CDR3 nucleotide sequence: TGTGCCAGTAGTGGCACCGGGGGCAATCAGCCCCAGCATTTT. This sequence encodes CASSGTGGNQPQHF. Full variable domain (outside the CDR3, taken from reference TRBV19 and TRBJ1-5): DGGITQSPKYLFRKEGQNVTLSCEQNLNHDAMYWYRQDPGQGLRLIYYSQIVNDFQKGDIAEGYSVSREKKESFPLTVTSAQKNPTAFYLCASSGTGGNQPQHFGDGTRLSIL.

The V and J genes are TRBV28 and TRBJ1-2; 9 nucleotides agree with TRBD1. The CDR3 totals 14 residues. Germline loops: CDR1 MDHEN, CDR2 SYDVKM. Trimming took 6 bases from V and 7 from J; bases not matched to a gene: 9. The CDR3 spells CASSPGGTGFGYTF. The CDR3 DNA follows: TGTGCCAGCAGCCCGGGAGGGACAGGGTTTGGCTACACCTTC.

Only one count was recorded for this clone. This rearrangement joins TRBV19 to TRBJ1-2; no definite D call. The CDR3 contains 13 residues. Between the trimmed V and J ends, which lost 6 bases and 7 bases, there was a span of 15 bases. The germline V gene has CDR1 LNHDA and CDR2 SQIVND (reference sequence). CDR3 sequence (DNA): TGTGCCAGTAGCCCATCAACAGCGGGTGGCTACACCTTC. Residues: CASSPSTAGGYTF.

This clone has just one count. V usage is TRBV28 and J usage is TRBJ1-5, with 7 bases fitting TRBD1. Germline V lookup: CDR1 MDHEN, CDR2 SYDVKM. This CDR3 comprises 21 residues. V shed 5 bases and J 5 bases; nucleotides not matched to a gene: 27. CDR3 loop: CASSLIPGQRGKPVEDQPQHF. The CDR3 DNA reads as TGTGCCAGCAGTCTAATACCGGGACAGAGGGGTAAACCGGTAGAGGATCAGCCCCAGCATTTT.

Only a few counts were recorded for this clone. The chain uses TRBV28 and TRBJ2-7; D may be TRBD1 (6 bases). Trimming removed 6 bases from V and 6 bases from J, with 15 bases in between. CDR3 length equals 13 residues. Germline lookup yields CDR1 MDHEN and CDR2 SYDVKM. CDR3 sequence: CASSRHRVPEQYV. CDR3 in DNA: TGTGCCAGCAGCCGGCACAGGGTACCCGAGCAGTACGTC.

This clone was counted a few times. The rearrangement joins TRBV19 to TRBJ2-1; 9 nucleotides agree with TRBD1. The junction had 8 bases not matched to a gene; V was cut back by 4 bases and J by 4 bases. The germline CDR1 and CDR2 sequences are LNHDA and SQIVND (reference sequence). This CDR3 comprises 16 residues. The CDR3 sequence: CASSSGQGSKYNEQFF. CDR3 nucleotide sequence: TGTGCCAGTAGTAGTGGACAGGGGAGTAAGTACAATGAGCAGTTCTTC.

There are a few counts of this clone. The J gene is TRBJ1-2, the V gene TRBV28; D possibly corresponds to TRBD1 (5 bases). The CDR3 consists of 14 residues. CDR1 MDHEN and CDR2 SYDVKM come from the germline V gene. Trimming cost V 5 bases and J 8 bases, with 18 bases left between them. CDR3 coding DNA: TGTGCCAGCAGTCTCCACATCGGGGGTACGGGCTACACCTTC. Encoded protein: CASSLHIGGTGYTF.

Here the CDR3 DNA reads TGCGCCAGCAGTGAGTCGCGAAGCGGGGGGACGTCCTACAATGAGCAGTTCTTC. This encodes CASSESRSGGTSYNEQFF. This chain connects TRBV10-2 to TRBJ2-1, with 9 bases identical to TRBD2. V shed 0 bases, J shed 1 base, and the junction held 7 bases outside the gene matches. Germline V gene sequence: CDR1 WSHSY, CDR2 SAAADI. This CDR3 contains 18 residues.

CDR3 DNA: TGTGCCAGCAGCACCGGGACAGCTAGCACAGATACGCAGTATTTT. Amino acid sequence: CASSTGTASTDTQYF. The gene calls are TRBV11-2 and TRBJ2-3; 7 nucleotides align to TRBD1. Trimming removed 5 bases from V and 0 bases from J; junction bases left unmatched: 5. This CDR3 is built from 15 residues. The germline V gene encodes CDR1 SGHAT and CDR2 FQNNGV. Full variable domain (outside the CDR3, taken from reference TRBV11-2 and TRBJ2-3): EAGVAQSPRYKIIEKRQSVAFWCNPISGHATLYWYQQILGQGPKLLIQFQNNGVVDDSQLPKDRFSAERLKGVDSTLKIQPAKLEDSAVYLCASSTGTASTDTQYFGPGTRLTVL.

The chain employs TRBV28 and TRBJ2-2; 7 nucleotides match TRBD2. Germline CDR1 MDHEN, CDR2 SYDVKM. The CDR3 sequence is 17 residues long. V dropped 2 bases and J dropped 1; count of bases not matched to a gene: 7. The CDR3 is CASSLTLTGGNTGELFF. The CDR3 DNA sequence: TGTGCCAGCAGTTTAACGTTAACGGGGGGGAACACCGGGGAGCTGTTTTTT.

The rearrangement joins TRBV18 to TRBJ2-1, with D possibly TRBD1 on 5 matching bases. The CDR3 extends over 13 amino acids. CDR1 and CDR2 (germline): KGHSH, LQKENI. V was pared by 2 bases and J by 10 bases, with 12 bases between. Here the CDR3 DNA reads TGTGCCAGCTCACCAAGACAGACCGACGAGCAGTTCTTC. Protein product: CASSPRQTDEQFF.

This clone appeared a single time. The chain carries TRBV5-1 and TRBJ2-7, with TRBD2 matching 10 bases. The CDR3 has 15 residues. The V segment lost 1 base and the J segment 3 bases; nucleotides outside the gene matches: 4. The germline CDR1 and CDR2 sequences are SGHRS and YFSETQ. CDR3 residues: CASSLTSGAYYEQYV. The DNA for the CDR3 is TGCGCCAGCAGCTTGACTAGCGGGGCTTACTACGAGCAGTACGTC.

J is TRBJ2-1 and V is TRBV28; tentatively, D is TRBD1 (5 bases). Germline V gene lookup returns CDR1 MDHEN and CDR2 SYDVKM. The CDR3 extends over 14 amino acids. V was shortened by 8 bases and J by 0 bases, with 11 bases between the two germline ends. Here the CDR3 DNA reads TGTGCCAGCGGACACAGGAGCTCCTACAATGAGCAGTTCTTC. Translating gives CASGHRSSYNEQFF.

The V gene is TRBV6-1, the J gene TRBJ1-2, with 12 positions matching TRBD1. CDR1 and CDR2 (germline): MNHNS, SASEGT. This CDR3 has 16 amino acids. With 2 bases clipped from V and 4 bases from J, the junction kept 5 bases outside the gene matches. CDR3 nucleotide sequence: TGTGCCAGCAGTGAATGGGACAGGGGGCTTCGCTATGGCTACACCTTC. This gives the protein CASSEWDRGLRYGYTF.

The rearrangement joins TRBV9 to TRBJ2-1; 8 nucleotides match TRBD2. V gave up 0 bases and J gave up 9 bases; unmatched junction bases: 5. Looked up from germline, CDR1 is SGDLS and CDR2 is YYNGEE. The length of the CDR3 is 14 residues. The CDR3 region is CASSVELAEGEQFF. CDR3 nucleotide sequence: TGTGCCAGCAGCGTAGAACTAGCGGAAGGTGAGCAGTTCTTC.

The V gene is TRBV5-1, the J gene TRBJ2-1, with 11 bases that match TRBD1. V lost 4 bases to trimming and J lost 7 bases; unmatched junction nucleotides: 10. The germline CDR1 and CDR2 sequences are SGHRS and YFSETQ. The CDR3 covers 16 residues. CDR3 in DNA: TGCGCCAGCAGCCAACAAGGGACAGGGGGGGGGAATGAGCAGTTCTTC. This sequence encodes CASSQQGTGGGNEQFF. The whole variable domain, remainder taken from reference TRBV5-1 and TRBJ2-1, is KAGVTQTPRYLIKTRGQQVTLSCSPISGHRSVSWYQQTPGQGLQFLFEYFSETQRNKGNFPGRFSGRQFSNSRSEMNVSTLELGDSALYLCASSQQGTGGGNEQFFGPGTRLTVL.

The V call is TRBV29-1, the J call TRBJ2-3, with 11 bases lining up with TRBD1. Germline-derived CDR1 and CDR2 are SQVTM and ANQGSEA. The CDR3 runs 15 residues. Losses at the gene ends were 2 bases for V and 3 bases for J; bases not matched to a gene: 4. The CDR3 loop is CSVEWGDRGTDTQYF. The DNA of the CDR3 is TGCAGCGTTGAATGGGGGGACAGGGGGACAGATACGCAGTATTTT.

This chain joins TRBV5-1 and TRBJ2-5; D is undetermined. Germline CDR1 and CDR2: SGHRS and YFSETQ. The CDR3 is 14 residues long. The V and J ends lost 4 bases and 1 base respectively, with 11 bases between them. CDR3 loop: CASSPGTGQETQYF. DNA of the CDR3: TGCGCCAGCAGCCCCGGTACGGGCCAAGAGACCCAGTACTTC.

The sample holds one count of this clone. The CDR3 spells CASTSQGAWGYTF. The CDR3 DNA reads TGTGCCAGTACCTCACAGGGGGCGTGGGGCTACACCTTC. The chain recombines TRBV19 with TRBJ1-2; 9 nucleotides agree with TRBD1. This CDR3 is built from 13 residues. With 7 bases clipped from V and 8 bases from J, the junction kept 8 bases outside the gene matches. Germline CDR1 LNHDA, CDR2 SQIVND (reference sequence).

The gene calls are TRBV4-2 and TRBJ1-1, with D perhaps matching TRBD1 (6 bases). V lost 9 bases and J 0 bases, leaving 8 bases between the germline ends. The CDR3 extends over 12 amino acids. Germline V gives CDR1 LGHNA, CDR2 YNFKEQ. The CDR3 DNA reads as TGTGCCAGTAGGGGGATGAACACTGAAGCTTTCTTT. Protein: CASRGMNTEAFF.

The rearrangement uses TRBV27 and TRBJ1-5; TRBD1 is a possible D gene (6 bases). The germline V gene has CDR1 MNHEY and CDR2 SMNVEV (reference sequence). The CDR3 contains 12 residues. The V end was cut by 4 bases, the J end by 7 bases, with 8 bases between. The CDR3 is CASSSRGQPQHF. The DNA for the CDR3 is TGTGCCAGCAGTTCAAGGGGGCAGCCCCAGCATTTT.

The CDR3 loop is CASSTSAGDSETQYF. DNA of the CDR3: TGTGCCAGCAGCACCTCAGCGGGGGATTCGGAGACCCAGTACTTC. The chain is built from TRBV4-2 and TRBJ2-5, with 8 bases identical to TRBD2. The CDR3 loop spans 15 amino acids. The V and J ends lost 5 bases and 5 bases, in that order; junction bases with no gene match: 10. Germline V gene lookup returns CDR1 LGHNA and CDR2 YNFKEQ.

J is TRBJ2-1 and V is TRBV9; TRBD2 might be the D (7 bases). Trimming left V 0 bases short and J 0 bases short, with 16 bases between. CDR1 and CDR2 (germline): SGDLS, YYNGEE. The CDR3 sequence is 18 residues long. In nucleotides, the CDR3 is TGTGCCAGCAGCGTAGAAGGGGGGGTGATCTCCTCCTACAATGAGCAGTTCTTC. As protein: CASSVEGGVISSYNEQFF.